This T cell receptor beta chain was recorded in a study of blood T cell repertoires in COVID-19. The CDR3 contains 15 residues. The ends lost 5 bases at V and 1 base at J; junction bases unmatched: 6. Germline CDR1 is SGHAT and CDR2 is FQNNGV. Using immunoSEQ multiplex PCR, the repertoire was profiled, and TCRdb retains in-frame clones only, with some absent. The sample yields around 160,000 clones, more than 75% seen once. The sequenced sample was PBMCs or T cells enriched from blood (not recorded which). This TCR came from a woman in her 30s with acute COVID-19. This rearrangement joins TRBV11-2 to TRBJ2-3; 7 bases fit TRBD1. The CDR3 bases are TGTGCCAGCAGCCCTAGGACAGGAGGCACAGATACGCAGTATTTT. It translates to CASSPRTGGTDTQYF.